This TCR beta chain was identified during a study of Graves' ophthalmopathy and Graves' hyperthyroidism. Study-wide background: Prior to any treatment, peripheral blood was collected at the time of initial diagnosis. Broader study findings: This model predicted ophthalmopathy progression (sensitivity roughly 64%, specificity 72.22%). The authors also found most expanded thyroid clonotypes above 0.001 frequency in blood.

Notes on this clonotype: The antigen remains unidentified. Compared with germline, one end of the junction differs, possibly owing to a read error.

The TCR beta CDR3 regions underwent amplification from RNA transcripts. HTBI-primed RT-PCR formed the first round, and a multiplex PCR formed the second. TCRdb called the multiplex PCR reads again in MiXCR, with one record for every CDR3 protein. The profile shows about 740,000 distinct CDR3 sequences, roughly two fifths of them singletons. The PBMC fraction was derived from about 9.2 ml of fresh peripheral blood. The CDR3 consists of 14 residues. CDR1 is SNHLY and CDR2 is FYNNEI in the germline V gene. This chain links TRBV2 with TRBJ1-2, with 12 positions matching TRBD1. This TCR was recovered from an adult man with Graves' ophthalmopathy. The sequenced sample consisted of peripheral blood. The CDR3 spells CAISAGTGGHGYTF. The CDR3 coding sequence is TGTGCCATCAGTGCCGGGACAGGGGGCCATGGCTACACCTTC.